This T cell receptor beta chain was sequenced during a study of CD4 and CD8 cells across lung adenocarcinoma regions. Germline lookup yields CDR1 SGHTA and CDR2 FQGNSA. The CDR3 contains 14 residues. The patients had localized lung adenocarcinoma, a non-small cell subtype. TCRdb called the PCR reads again in MiXCR, with one record for every CDR3 protein. The sample holds 8,000 to 10,000 distinct CDR3 sequences, roughly 45% seen once. V usage is TRBV7-2 and J usage is TRBJ2-1; maybe TRBD2 (6 bases). The closer fit of TRBJ2-5 to the DNA end suggests the J call may be wrong. Sequencing was done on a sample of CD4+ T cells from the margin of a lung tumor. The receptor was isolated from a female donor with lung adenocarcinoma. The CD4 and CD8 labels of this study may be unreliable. The CDR3 nucleotides read TGTGCCAGCAGCTTAGAGGATTGGCGGGGGACCCAGTACTTC. Its protein is CASSLEDWRGTQYF.